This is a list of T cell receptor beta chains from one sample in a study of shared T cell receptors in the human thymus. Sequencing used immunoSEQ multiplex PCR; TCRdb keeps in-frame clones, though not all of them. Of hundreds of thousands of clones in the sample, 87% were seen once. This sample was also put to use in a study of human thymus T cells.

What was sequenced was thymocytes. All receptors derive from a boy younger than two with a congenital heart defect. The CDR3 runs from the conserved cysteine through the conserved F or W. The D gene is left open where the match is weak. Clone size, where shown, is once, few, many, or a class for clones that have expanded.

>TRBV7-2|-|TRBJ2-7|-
TGTGCCAGCAGCTCCTATAGCCGATTCTACGAGCAGTACTTC
CASSSYSRFYEQYF
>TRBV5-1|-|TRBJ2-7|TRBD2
TGCGCCAGCAGCTCAGGAACTAGCGGGATTACCTACGAGCAGTACTTC
CASSSGTSGITYEQYF
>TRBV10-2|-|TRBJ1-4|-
TGCGCCAGCAGTGAGGAATGGGCGACCCTTGGTGAAAAACTGTTTTTT
CASSEEWATLGEKLFF
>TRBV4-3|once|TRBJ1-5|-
TGCGCCAGCAGCCAAAACCGGGACAAGGATCAGCCCCAGCATTTT
CASSQNRDKDQPQHF
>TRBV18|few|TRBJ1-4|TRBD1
TGTGCCAGCTCACCAGGGACAGGGGTTGGAGAAAAACTGTTTTTT
CASSPGTGVGEKLFF
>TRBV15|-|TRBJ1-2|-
TGTGCCACCAGCAGAGAATCCCACTTAGGAGATGGCTACACCTTC
CATSRESHLGDGYTF
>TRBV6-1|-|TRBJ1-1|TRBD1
TGTGCCAGCATTCCTATGACAGGGGGCACTGAAGCTTTCTTT
CASIPMTGGTEAFF
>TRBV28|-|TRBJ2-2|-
TGTGCCAGCAGTTTTCGGGGATCCGGGGAGCTGTTTTTT
CASSFRGSGELFF
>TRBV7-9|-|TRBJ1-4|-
TGTGCCAGCAGCTTATCAATGACACAGTCTAATGAAAAACTGTTTTTT
CASSLSMTQSNEKLFF
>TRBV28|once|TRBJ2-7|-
TGTGCCAGCAGTTTAATGGTTGTGGTGAGACACTCCTACGAGCAGTACTTC
CASSLMVVVRHSYEQYF
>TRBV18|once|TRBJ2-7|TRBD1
TGTGCCAGCTCAACCCGGACAGGGGAGGAGCAGTACTTC
CASSTRTGEEQYF
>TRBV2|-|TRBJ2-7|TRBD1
TGTGCCAGCAATCCCCGGGACAGGGGGTCCGAGCAGTACTTC
CASNPRDRGSEQYF
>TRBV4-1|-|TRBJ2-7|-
TGCGCCAGCAGCCTCTCTCCGACAGTACTCTCCTACGAGCAGTACTTC
CASSLSPTVLSYEQYF
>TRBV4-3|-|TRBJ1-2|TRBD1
TGCGCCAGCAGCCATAACGGACAGGTCCTCTCTAACTATGGCTACACCTTC
CASSHNGQVLSNYGYTF
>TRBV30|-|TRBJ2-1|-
TGTGCCTGGAGTGTAGAGAGAGAGCAGTTCTTC
CAWSVEREQFF
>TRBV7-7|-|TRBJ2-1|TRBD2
TGTGCCAGCAGCCGATATAGCGGGAGGTTTGAGCAGTTCTTC
CASSRYSGRFEQFF
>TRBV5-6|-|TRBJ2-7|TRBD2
TGTGCCAGCAGCCCTGGACTAGCGGGAGTGGGAGACTACGAGCAGTACTTC
CASSPGLAGVGDYEQYF
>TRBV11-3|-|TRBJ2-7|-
TGTGCCAGCAGCTTGGCGGGATCAAGGGAGCAGTACTTC
CASSLAGSREQYF
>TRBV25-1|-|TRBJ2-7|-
TGTGCCAGCAGTGACTGGGACACCCACTACGAGCAGTACTTC
CASSDWDTHYEQYF
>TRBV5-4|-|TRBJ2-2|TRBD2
TGTGCCAGCAGCTTGGCCCCGCCTAGCGGGGGGACGAACACCGGGGAGCTGTTTTTT
CASSLAPPSGGTNTGELFF
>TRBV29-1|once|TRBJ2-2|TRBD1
TGCAGCGTCCCCCGGGACAGGGTGGTCACCGGGGAGCTGTTTTTT
CSVPRDRVVTGELFF
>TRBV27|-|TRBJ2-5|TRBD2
TGTGCCAGCACCCCGCATAGCGGGGGGGCTTGGGAGACCCAGTACTTC
CASTPHSGGAWETQYF
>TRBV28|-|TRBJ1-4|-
TGTGCCAGCAGGGTCCCCGAACAGGGTAATGAAAAACTGTTTTTT
CASRVPEQGNEKLFF
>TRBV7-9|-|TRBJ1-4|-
TGTGCCAGCGGTCCTTTCGGGGAAAAACTGTTTTTT
CASGPFGEKLFF
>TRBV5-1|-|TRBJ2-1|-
TGCGCCAGCAGCTTCAGTAGCGGCGAGCAGTTCTTC
CASSFSSGEQFF
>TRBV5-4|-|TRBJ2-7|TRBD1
TGTGCCAGCAGCTTCCCAACCGGGACAGGGGGATCGGTAAGGGCCTACGAGCAGTACTTC
CASSFPTGTGGSVRAYEQYF
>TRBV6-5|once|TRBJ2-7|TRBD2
TGTGCCAGCAGTTATGCGGGAGGGCCCGGTGAGCAGTACTTC
CASSYAGGPGEQYF
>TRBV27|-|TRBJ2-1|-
TGTGCCAGCAGTTTATTGGGGGGGGCCTCCTACAATGAGCAGTTCTTC
CASSLLGGASYNEQFF
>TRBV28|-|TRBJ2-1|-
TGTGCCAGCAGTTTGCGAATCTACAATGAGCAGTTCTTC
CASSLRIYNEQFF
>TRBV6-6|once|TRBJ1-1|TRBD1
TGTGCCAGCAGTTACTCGTTGACAGGGGCGAACACTGAAGCTTTCTTT
CASSYSLTGANTEAFF
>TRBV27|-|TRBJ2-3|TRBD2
TGTGCCAGCAGCAATCGCGCGGGAGGCTCCCCCCCCGATACGCAGTATTTT
CASSNRAGGSPPDTQYF
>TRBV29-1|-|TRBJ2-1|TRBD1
TGCAGCGATAAACAGGGGAAGGGAGACAATGAGCAGTTCTTC
CSDKQGKGDNEQFF
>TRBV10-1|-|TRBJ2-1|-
TGCGCCAGCAGTGACTACCACAATGAGCAGTTCTTC
CASSDYHNEQFF
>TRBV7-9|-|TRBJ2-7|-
TGTGCCAGCAGCATAGCGGCCCCCTCCTACGAGCAGTACTTC
CASSIAAPSYEQYF
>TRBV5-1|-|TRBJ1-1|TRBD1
TGCGCCAGCAGCTTGCGGACAGGGCTCTATGAAGCTTTCTTT
CASSLRTGLYEAFF
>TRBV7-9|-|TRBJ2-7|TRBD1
TGTGCCAGCAGCGTTCAGGGGGCTTCTATACAGCAGTACTTC
CASSVQGASIQQYF
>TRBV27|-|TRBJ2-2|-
TGTGCCAGCAGTGCCCGACTTAGCGGGAACACCGGGGAGCTGTTTTTT
CASSARLSGNTGELFF
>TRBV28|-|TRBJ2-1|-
TGTGCCAGCAGTTTGGAGACAGGAGCGTACAATGAGCAGTTCTTC
CASSLETGAYNEQFF
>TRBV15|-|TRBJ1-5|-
TGTGCCACCAGCAGAGATCGGGATAGGATGCCCTATCAGCCCCAGCATTTT
CATSRDRDRMPYQPQHF
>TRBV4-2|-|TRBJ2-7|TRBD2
TGTGCCAGCACCCCTAGCGGGGGGCCCTACGAGCAGTACTTC
CASTPSGGPYEQYF
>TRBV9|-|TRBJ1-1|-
TGTGCCAGCAGCGGCTACAGGGAACCTGAAGCTTTCTTT
CASSGYREPEAFF
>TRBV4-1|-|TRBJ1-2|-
TGCGCCAGCAGCCGAGCCCCCAGGACAGAAAACTATGGCTACACCTTC
CASSRAPRTENYGYTF
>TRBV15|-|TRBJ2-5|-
TGTGCCACCAGCAGACTAGCCAGAGGAGGAGAGACCCAGTACTTC
CATSRLARGGETQYF